This entry describes one TCR beta chain. Its target is unknown. Patients aged 18 to 65 had newly diagnosed hyperthyroidism lasting under 2 months. RNA transcripts served as the template for amplifying TCR beta CDR3 regions. Primed by the HTBI set, a first-round RT-PCR was run on the TCR CDR3. Using its own MiXCR run on the multiplex PCR reads, TCRdb lists one record per CDR3 protein. The sample carries about 840,000 distinct CDR3 sequences, roughly 40% recorded once. Germline V gives CDR1 PRHDT, CDR2 FYEKMQ (reference sequence). Trimming took 4 bases from V and 3 from J, leaving 13 bases between them. The CDR3 loop spans 14 amino acids. These data come from a study of T cells in Graves' hyperthyroidism and ophthalmopathy. Study conclusions and caveats: Separation of ophthalmopathy from stable hyperthyroidism was achieved by a 13 V-J model. Also found in blood were most expanded thyroid clonotypes above 0.001.

The rearrangement links TRBV13 to TRBJ2-7; no clear D. The sequence was collected from a man between 18 and 29 years old with Graves' hyperthyroidism. Material: blood. The CDR3 DNA reads as TGTGCCAGCAGCTCGAGACAAGCCCACTACGAGCAGTACTTC. It codes for CASSSRQAHYEQYF.